Listed below are T cell receptor beta chains from one sample, sequenced in a study of T-cell reconstitution after alpha-beta-depleted transplantation in children. TCRdb reprocessed the PCR reads with MiXCR, giving one entry per CDR3 protein. The sample includes approximately 300,000 distinct CDR3 sequences, around a tenth of them seen just once. This sample comprised PBMCs, obtained before TCRalphabeta/CD19-depleted stem cell transplant. These TCRs come from a boy under two years old with acute myeloid leukemia, due to receive a stem cell transplant. The conserved cysteine and the conserved F or W are not part of the CDR3 here. Size tells how often a clone was seen (once, few, many) or the class of an expanded clone, and some rows leave it out.

NA	TRBV28	TRBJ2-7	ASSLGGATEQY
many	TRBV27	TRBJ2-7	ASGNMGTPEEQY
many	TRBV7-9	TRBJ1-2	ASSLATPRFRYGYT
many	TRBV7-9	TRBJ2-1	ASSLVGTLQF
NA	TRBV6-1	TRBJ1-5	ASSGQPNKPQH
many	TRBV5-1	TRBJ2-7	ASRRESSYEQY
many	TRBV5-1	TRBJ2-5	ASRSTSGRYQETQY
many	TRBV20-1	TRBJ2-7	SASGDREYEQY
NA	TRBV20-1	TRBJ2-5	SVKSGFQETQY
many	TRBV7-9	TRBJ1-3	ASSRRRSGIISGNTIY
many	TRBV6-2/TRBV6-3	TRBJ2-3	ASSYGTSGASPSSTDTQY
few	TRBV5-1	TRBJ2-7	ASSSSGGTYEQY
many	TRBV10-2	TRBJ2-1	ASSEAGSAGEQF
NA	TRBV4-2	TRBJ2-5	ASSSGIGIRETQY
many	TRBV16	TRBJ1-2	ASSQEPTDGYT
few	TRBV7-2	TRBJ1-6	ASSLARGTGAVNSPLH
few	TRBV3-1	TRBJ2-1	ASSFTGTTIYNEQF
few	TRBV7-2	TRBJ1-2	ASSSNDGRSLGYT
many	TRBV9	TRBJ2-2	ASSVADDGELF
NA	TRBV20-1	TRBJ2-5	GGTTGLPQVQETQY
many	TRBV7-9	TRBJ2-1	ASSFGENEQF
few	TRBV7-2	TRBJ2-7	ASSPFGGDFYEQY
many	TRBV9	TRBJ2-7	ASSVGGQSYEQY
many	TRBV7-9	TRBJ2-3	ASSLMTDTQY
many	TRBV28	TRBJ1-2	ASSLPRITGNNGYT
many	TRBV7-3	TRBJ2-3	ASSSGPLDTQY
few	TRBV13	TRBJ2-7	ASSLGLRGSYEQY
NA	TRBV6-5	TRBJ2-2	ASSYSYSGELF
many	TRBV15	TRBJ2-2	ATSLGLADFTGELF
many	TRBV28	TRBJ2-2	ASSWDRDNTGELF
many	TRBV25-1	TRBJ2-5	ASSVQRGDIKRPQY
few	TRBV4-1	TRBJ2-1	ASSQHLLGGRGEQF
few	TRBV7-8	TRBJ2-7	ASSLTGYYEQY
NA	TRBV5-6	TRBJ2-1	ASSFGARDRGPFNEQF
few	TRBV12-3/TRBV12-4	TRBJ2-2	ASSFRGLAGGPSTGELF
once	TRBV4-3	TRBJ2-5	ASSQEAVREETQY
many	TRBV4-2	TRBJ2-7	ASSPRDPSYEQY
many	TRBV24-1	TRBJ2-7	ATSVSGHYEQY
many	TRBV20-1	TRBJ1-4	SAAAENNEKLF
NA	TRBV12-3/TRBV12-4	TRBJ1-2	ASTLGQPNYGYT
many	TRBV5-1	TRBJ2-1	ASSMVGRSYNEQF
many	TRBV5-6	TRBJ2-7	ASSLGRGGMGYEQY
many	TRBV5-1	TRBJ2-1	ASSLDLAGGFEQF
many	TRBV15	TRBJ2-1	ATSRDPNRGRGNEQF
many	TRBV11-3	TRBJ1-3	ASSPGVSGGNTIY
many	TRBV14	TRBJ2-1	ASSQEASSYNEQF
many	TRBV5-1	TRBJ2-6	ASSFDSLVNSGANVLT
many	TRBV20-1	TRBJ2-7	SARRAGEFYEQY
NA	TRBV18	TRBJ1-1	ASSPAAAWPNTEAF
many	TRBV12-3/TRBV12-4	TRBJ2-5	ASSLAPQGAWETQY
many	TRBV28	TRBJ2-4	ASSLYSSGAAKNIQY
NA	TRBV14	TRBJ2-3	ASGERGLAGWDTQY
many	TRBV9	TRBJ2-3	ASTLSVAGGPTDTQY